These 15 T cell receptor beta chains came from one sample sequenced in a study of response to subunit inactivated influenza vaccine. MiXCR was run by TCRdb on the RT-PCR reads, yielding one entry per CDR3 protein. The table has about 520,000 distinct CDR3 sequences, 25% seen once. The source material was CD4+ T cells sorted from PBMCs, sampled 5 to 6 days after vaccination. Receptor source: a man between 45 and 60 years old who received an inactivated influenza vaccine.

The CDR3 is CASTSTGNTGELFF. The CDR3 DNA reads TGTGCCAGCACCTCGACAGGAAACACCGGGGAGCTGTTTTTT. V and J are TRBV28 and TRBJ2-2; TRBD1 is a possible D gene (6 bases). CDR1 and CDR2 (germline): MDHEN, SYDVKM. CDR3 length equals 14 residues. Trimming removed 7 bases from V and 2 bases from J, with 11 bases in between.

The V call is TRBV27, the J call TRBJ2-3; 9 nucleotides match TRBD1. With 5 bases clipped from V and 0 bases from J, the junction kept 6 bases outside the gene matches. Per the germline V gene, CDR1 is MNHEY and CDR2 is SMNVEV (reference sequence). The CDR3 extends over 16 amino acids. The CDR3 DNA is TGTGCCAGCAGTGTATGGACAGGGGCTAGCACAGATACGCAGTATTTT. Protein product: CASSVWTGASTDTQYF.

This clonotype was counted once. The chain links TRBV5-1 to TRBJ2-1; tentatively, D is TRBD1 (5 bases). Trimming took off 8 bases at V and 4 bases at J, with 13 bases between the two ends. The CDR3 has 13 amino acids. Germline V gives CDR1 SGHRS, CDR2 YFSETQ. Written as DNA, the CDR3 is TGCGCCAGAAGCCCTCAGGGTTACAATGAGCAGTTCTTC. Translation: CARSPQGYNEQFF.

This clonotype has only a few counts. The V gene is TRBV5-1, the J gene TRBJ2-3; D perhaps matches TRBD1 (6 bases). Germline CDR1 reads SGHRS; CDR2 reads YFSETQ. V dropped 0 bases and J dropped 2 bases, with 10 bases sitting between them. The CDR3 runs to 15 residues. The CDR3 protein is CASSLVGADTDTQYF. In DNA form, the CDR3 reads TGCGCCAGCAGCTTGGTGGGGGCTGACACAGATACGCAGTATTTT.

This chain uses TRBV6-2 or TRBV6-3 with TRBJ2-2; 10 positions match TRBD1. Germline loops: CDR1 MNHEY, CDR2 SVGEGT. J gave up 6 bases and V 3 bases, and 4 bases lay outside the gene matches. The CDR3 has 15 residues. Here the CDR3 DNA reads TGTGCCAGCAGTTATACCGGGACAGGGGCCGGGGAGCTGTTTTTT. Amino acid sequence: CASSYTGTGAGELFF.

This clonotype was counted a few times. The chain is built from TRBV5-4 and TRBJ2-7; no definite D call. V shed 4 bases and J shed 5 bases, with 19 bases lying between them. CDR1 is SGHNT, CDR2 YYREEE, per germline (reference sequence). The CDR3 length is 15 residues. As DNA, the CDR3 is TGTGCCAGCAGCCCCAGCCCGGGCACTCTTGACGAGCAGTACTTC. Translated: CASSPSPGTLDEQYF.

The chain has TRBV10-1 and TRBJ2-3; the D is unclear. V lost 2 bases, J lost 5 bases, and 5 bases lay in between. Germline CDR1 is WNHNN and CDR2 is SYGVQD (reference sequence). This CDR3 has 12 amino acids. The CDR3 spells CASSEVGDTQYF. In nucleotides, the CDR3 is TGCGCCAGCAGTGAGGTGGGAGATACGCAGTATTTT.

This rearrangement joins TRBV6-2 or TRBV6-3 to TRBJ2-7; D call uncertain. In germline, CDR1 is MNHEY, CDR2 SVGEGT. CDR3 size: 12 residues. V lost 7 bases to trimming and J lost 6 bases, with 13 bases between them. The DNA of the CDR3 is TGTGCCAGCACCTACAGTCTCTCCGAGCAGTACTTC. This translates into CASTYSLSEQYF.

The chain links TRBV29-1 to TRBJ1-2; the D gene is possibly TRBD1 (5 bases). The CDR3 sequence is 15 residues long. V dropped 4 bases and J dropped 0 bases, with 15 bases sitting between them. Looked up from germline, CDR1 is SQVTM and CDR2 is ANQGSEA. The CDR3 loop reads CSVGAGSGANYGYTF. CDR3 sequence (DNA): TGCAGCGTTGGGGCAGGGTCCGGAGCTAACTATGGCTACACCTTC.

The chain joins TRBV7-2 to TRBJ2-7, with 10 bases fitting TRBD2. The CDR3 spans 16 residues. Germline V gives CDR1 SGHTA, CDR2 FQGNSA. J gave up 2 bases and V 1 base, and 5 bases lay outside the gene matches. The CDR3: CASSLVGTSETYEQYF. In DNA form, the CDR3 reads TGTGCCAGCAGCTTAGTCGGGACTAGCGAGACCTACGAGCAGTACTTC.

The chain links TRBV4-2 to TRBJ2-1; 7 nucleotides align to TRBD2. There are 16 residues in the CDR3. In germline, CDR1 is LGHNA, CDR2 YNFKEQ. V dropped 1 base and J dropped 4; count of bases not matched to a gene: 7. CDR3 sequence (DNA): TGTGCCAGCAGCCAAGGGGGCCTAGCGGTTTACAATGAGCAGTTCTTC. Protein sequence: CASSQGGLAVYNEQFF.

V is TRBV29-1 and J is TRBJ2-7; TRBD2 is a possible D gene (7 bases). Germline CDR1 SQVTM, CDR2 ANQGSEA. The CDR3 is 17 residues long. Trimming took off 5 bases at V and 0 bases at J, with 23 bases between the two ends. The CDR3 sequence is CSVRRGQGGPNSYEQYF. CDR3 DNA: TGCAGCGTTAGGCGGGGGCAGGGAGGACCCAACTCCTACGAGCAGTACTTC.

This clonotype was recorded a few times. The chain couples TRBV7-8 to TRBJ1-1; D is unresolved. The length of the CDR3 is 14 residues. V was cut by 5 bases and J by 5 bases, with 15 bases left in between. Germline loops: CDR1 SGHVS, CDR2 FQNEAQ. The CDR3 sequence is CASSTGSLGTEAFF. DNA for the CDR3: TGTGCCAGCAGCACGGGGTCGTTGGGAACTGAAGCTTTCTTT.

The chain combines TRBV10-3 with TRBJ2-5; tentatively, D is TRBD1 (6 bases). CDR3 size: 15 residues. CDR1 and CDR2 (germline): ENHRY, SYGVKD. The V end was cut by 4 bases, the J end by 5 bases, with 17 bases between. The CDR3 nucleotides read TGTGCCATCAGTGTAGGGGGTTCCCAGGCGGAGACCCAGTACTTC. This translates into CAISVGGSQAETQYF.

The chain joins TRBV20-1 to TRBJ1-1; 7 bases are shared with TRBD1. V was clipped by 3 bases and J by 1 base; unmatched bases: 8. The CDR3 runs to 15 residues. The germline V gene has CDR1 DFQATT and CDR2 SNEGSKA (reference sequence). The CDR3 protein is CSASGLGQSNTEAFF. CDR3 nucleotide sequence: TGCAGTGCTAGTGGATTGGGACAGTCGAACACTGAAGCTTTCTTT.